The sequence of this T cell receptor beta chain was determined in a study of blood T cell repertoires in COVID-19. Background on the study: The United States, Italy and Spain were the sources of the acute and convalescent COVID-19 samples.

The data were produced by immunoSEQ multiplex PCR, yet TCRdb's version contains in-frame clones alone and is incomplete. The sample includes 270,000 or so clones, around nine tenths seen only once; the top ten take around 2.4%. Germline CDR1 LGHDT, CDR2 YNNKEL (reference sequence). After removal of 4 bases from V and 7 bases from J, the junction contained 13 bases not matched to a gene. This CDR3 is 19 amino acids long. All recovered Cohort 3 donors got two negative PCRs, got clearance, or saw symptom resolution. Sequencing was done on a sample of PBMCs or T cells enriched from blood (not recorded which). J is TRBJ2-1 and V is TRBV3-1 (or the pseudogene TRBV3-2); 16 bases map to TRBD2. The source is a woman under 30 who had recovered from COVID-19. DNA for the CDR3: TGTGCCAGCAGCCGGATGGCCGGGACTAGCGGGAGGGTCTGGAATGAGCAGTTCTTC. Amino acids: CASSRMAGTSGRVWNEQFF.